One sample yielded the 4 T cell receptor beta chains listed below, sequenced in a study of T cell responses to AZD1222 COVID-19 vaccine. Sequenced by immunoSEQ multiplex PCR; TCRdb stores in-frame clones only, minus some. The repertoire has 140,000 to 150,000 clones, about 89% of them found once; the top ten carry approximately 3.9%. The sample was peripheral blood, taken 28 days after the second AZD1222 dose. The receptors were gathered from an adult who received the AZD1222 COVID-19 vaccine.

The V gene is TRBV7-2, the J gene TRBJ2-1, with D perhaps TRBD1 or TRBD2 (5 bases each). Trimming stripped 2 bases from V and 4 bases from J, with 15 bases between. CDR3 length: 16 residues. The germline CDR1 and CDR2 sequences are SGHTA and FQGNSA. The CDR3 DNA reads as TGTGCCAGCAGCTTAAAGGGTGGGTGGGGGTACAATGAGCAGTTCTTC. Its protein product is CASSLKGGWGYNEQFF.

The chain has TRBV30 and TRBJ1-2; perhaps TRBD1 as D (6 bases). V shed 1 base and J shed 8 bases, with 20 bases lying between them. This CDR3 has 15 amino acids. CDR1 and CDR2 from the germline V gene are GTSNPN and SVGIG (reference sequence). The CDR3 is CAWSGRALGGAGYTF. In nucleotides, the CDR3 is TGTGCCTGGAGTGGTCGGGCCCTAGGGGGGGCGGGCTACACCTTC. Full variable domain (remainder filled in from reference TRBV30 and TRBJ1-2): SQTIHQWPATLVQPVGSPLSLECTVEGTSNPNLYWYRQAAGRGLQLLFYSVGIGQISSEVPQNLSASRPQDRQFILSSKKLLLSDSGFYLCAWSGRALGGAGYTFGSGTRLTVV.

As DNA, the CDR3 is TGTGCCAGCAGCTTAGAGGCAGGAAACAATGAGCAGTTCTTC. Its translation: CASSLEAGNNEQFF. This sequence joins TRBV11-2 and TRBJ2-1, with D unclear. Germline CDR1 SGHAT, CDR2 FQNNGV. V dropped 0 bases and J dropped 5 bases, with 8 bases sitting between them. CDR3 length: 14 residues.

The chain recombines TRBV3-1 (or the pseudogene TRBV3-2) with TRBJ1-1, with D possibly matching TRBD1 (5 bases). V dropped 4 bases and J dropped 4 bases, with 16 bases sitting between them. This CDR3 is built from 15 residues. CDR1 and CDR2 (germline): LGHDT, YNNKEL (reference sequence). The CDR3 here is CASSLLYCGGTEAFF. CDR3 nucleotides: TGTGCCAGCAGCCTTCTCTACTGCGGGGGCACTGAAGCTTTCTTT.